The rows below give T cell receptor beta chains drawn from one sample of a study of T-cell memory formation after mild COVID-19. MiXCR was run by TCRdb on the 5' RACE reads, yielding one entry per CDR3 protein. The table shows a few hundred thousand distinct CDR3 sequences, with 13% to 15% occurring only once. The source material was PBMCs or a T cell subset sorted from them (not recorded which). The receptor set was obtained from a man younger than 35 who had mild COVID-19 (a few samples of this study predate the infection). Cell type and time point are not known. Both conserved end residues are part of each CDR3. The order of the fields is D gene, clone size, J gene, V gene, CDR3 DNA, CDR3 protein. The D gene is left open where the match is weak. Where a row states a size, it is once, few, many or the class of an expanded clone; other rows omit it.

.	few	TRBJ2-5	TRBV7-3	TGTGCCAGCAGCTTAATCGGATACCCGGCAGAGACCCAGTACTTC	CASSLIGYPAETQYF
.	.	TRBJ2-1	TRBV20-1	TGCAGTGCTAGAGTCCAGTTACGTACGCAGTTCTTC	CSARVQLRTQFF
.	.	TRBJ2-3	TRBV5-6	TGTGCCAGCTCCCCCTGGGGGGGCACAGATACGCAGTATTTT	CASSPWGGTDTQYF
.	few	TRBJ2-2	TRBV10-3	TGTGCCATCAGGGCCAGCGCGAACACCGGGGAGCTGTTTTTT	CAIRASANTGELFF
TRBD1	few	TRBJ1-2	TRBV12-3/TRBV12-4	TGTGCCAGCACCCGACAGGGGGCGGGAGGCTACACCTTC	CASTRQGAGGYTF
.	.	TRBJ2-2	TRBV5-5	TGTGCCAGCAGCTGGGAGGTAGAGGCCGGGGAGCTGTTTTTT	CASSWEVEAGELFF
.	many	TRBJ1-1	TRBV6-5	TGTGCCAGCAGTTACTCCTCAGGCATGAACACTGAAGCTTTCTTT	CASSYSSGMNTEAFF
.	few	TRBJ2-5	TRBV4-1	TGCGCCAGCAGCCAAGATTTACAGGGCAGAGGGGAGTACTTC	CASSQDLQGRGEYF
.	few	TRBJ2-3	TRBV9	TGTGCCAGCAGCGTAGAACCCGCCGAGGGAGATACGCAGTATTTT	CASSVEPAEGDTQYF
TRBD2	many	TRBJ2-7	TRBV19	TGTGCCAGTAGCTCGGGGGGACCCTACGAGCAGTACTTC	CASSSGGPYEQYF
TRBD2	few	TRBJ2-2	TRBV6-5	TGTGCCAGCAGAACTAGCGGGGCCGACGGGGAGCTGTTTTTT	CASRTSGADGELFF
.	.	TRBJ1-2	TRBV29-1	TGCAGCGGGGGCGGGACGGTCTATGGCTACACCTTC	CSGGGTVYGYTF
.	.	TRBJ2-1	TRBV11-2	TGTGCCAGCAGATCACTCCCTCGAACTAGGTACAATGAGCAGTTCTTC	CASRSLPRTRYNEQFF
.	few	TRBJ2-3	TRBV11-2	TGTGCCAGCACCCGTGGAGTAAGCACAGATACGCAGTATTTT	CASTRGVSTDTQYF
.	few	TRBJ1-3	TRBV12-5	TGTGCTAGTGGTTTGGTACTGGACCGCCACGGCTCTGGAAACACCATATATTTT	CASGLVLDRHGSGNTIYF
.	.	TRBJ1-1	TRBV15	TGTGCCACCAGCAGAGAGAGGGGGTCTGAAGCTTTCTTT	CATSRERGSEAFF
.	many	TRBJ2-1	TRBV27	TGTGCCAGCAGCTACGCTAGCGTCCCCTACAATGAGCAGTTCTTC	CASSYASVPYNEQFF
TRBD1	.	TRBJ2-1	TRBV6-5	TGTGCCAGCAGTCGACAACAGGGGATGGGTTCCTACAATGAGCAGTTCTTC	CASSRQQGMGSYNEQFF
.	many	TRBJ1-4	TRBV6-5	TGTGCCAGCAGCAGACAGGCGGACCAAAATGAAAAACTGTTTTTT	CASSRQADQNEKLFF
TRBD2	.	TRBJ2-3	TRBV7-6	TGTGCCAGCGGGAGGCTAGCGGGGGGGATTGGGACAGATACGCAGTATTTT	CASGRLAGGIGTDTQYF
.	many	TRBJ2-1	TRBV24-1	TGTGCCACCAGTGATCAACCCCTTGGGGTAGAGCAGTTCTTC	CATSDQPLGVEQFF
.	.	TRBJ1-4	TRBV12-3/TRBV12-4	TGTGCCAGCAGAGAGGGGTCAACTACTGAAAAACTGTTTTTT	CASREGSTTEKLFF
TRBD1	few	TRBJ2-1	TRBV24-1	TGTGCCACCCGAAATGGTAGGACAGGGGACAATGAGCAGTTCTTC	CATRNGRTGDNEQFF
TRBD2	.	TRBJ2-3	TRBV6-6	TGTGCCAGCAGTTACTCGTTAGCGGGGGGGCCGAGTGATACGCAGTATTTT	CASSYSLAGGPSDTQYF
.	.	TRBJ2-7	TRBV6-5	TGTGCCAGCAGTTACAGGGCAGGTGGCGGGGAGCAGTACTTC	CASSYRAGGGEQYF
.	.	TRBJ2-3	TRBV7-2	TGTGCCAGCAGCTTAGGGCAGCAGGGAGATACGCAGTATTTT	CASSLGQQGDTQYF
TRBD2	few	TRBJ2-7	TRBV4-1	TGCGCCAGCGGACGAGGACTAGCGGGCTACGAGCAGTACTTC	CASGRGLAGYEQYF
.	.	TRBJ1-3	TRBV4-2	TGTGCCAGCAGCCCCCCGACAGACGGGCGAAACACCATATATTTT	CASSPPTDGRNTIYF
TRBD1	many	TRBJ2-7	TRBV12-3/TRBV12-4	TGTGCCAGCAGTTTAGGGCAGGGGGCAGAGGAGCAGTACTTC	CASSLGQGAEEQYF
.	many	TRBJ2-3	TRBV7-2	TGTGCCAGCAGCCCAACCCACACAGATACGCAGTATTTT	CASSPTHTDTQYF
.	few	TRBJ1-1	TRBV4-1	TGCGCCAGCAGCCAAGCCGCAGTGAACACTGAAGCTTTCTTT	CASSQAAVNTEAFF
.	few	TRBJ1-2	TRBV9	TGTGCCAGCAGCGTCGGGGGGTTGGACTATGGCTACACCTTC	CASSVGGLDYGYTF
.	few	TRBJ2-5	TRBV5-1	TGCGCCAGCACCCCCTTGGGCGGGCAGGAACGAGAGACCCAGTACTTC	CASTPLGGQERETQYF
.	few	TRBJ2-1	TRBV24-1	TGTGCCACCAGCCCGATATCGGGGTCAGAGCAGTTCTTC	CATSPISGSEQFF
.	few	TRBJ2-1	TRBV6-5	TGTGCCAGCACCGGCGGCAGGGTTAGGTCCTACAATGAGCAGTTCTTC	CASTGGRVRSYNEQFF
.	.	TRBJ1-2	TRBV7-9	TGTGCCAGCAGCTACTACAGGAACGACTATGGCTACACCTTC	CASSYYRNDYGYTF
.	.	TRBJ2-7	TRBV15	TGTGCCACCAGCAGAGATCCGGACCTCTACGAGCAGTACTTC	CATSRDPDLYEQYF